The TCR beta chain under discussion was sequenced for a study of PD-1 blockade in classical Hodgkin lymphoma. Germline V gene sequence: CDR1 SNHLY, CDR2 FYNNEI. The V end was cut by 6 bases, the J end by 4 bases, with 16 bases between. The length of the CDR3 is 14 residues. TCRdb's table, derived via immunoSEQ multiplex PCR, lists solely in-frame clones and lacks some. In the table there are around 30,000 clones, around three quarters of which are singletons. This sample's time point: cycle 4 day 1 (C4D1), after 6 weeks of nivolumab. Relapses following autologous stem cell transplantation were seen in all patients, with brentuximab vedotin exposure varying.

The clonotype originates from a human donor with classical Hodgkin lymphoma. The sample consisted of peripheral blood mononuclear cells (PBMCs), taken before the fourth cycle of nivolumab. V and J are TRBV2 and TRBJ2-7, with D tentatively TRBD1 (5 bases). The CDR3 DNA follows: TGTGCCAGCAGCTTGAGCAGGGTGCAATACGAGCAGTACTTC. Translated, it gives CASSLSRVQYEQYF.